This note documents a single T cell receptor beta chain sequence. The CDR3 sequence is 13 residues long. V was shortened by 6 bases and J by 11 bases, with 19 bases between the two germline ends. These data are taken from a study of T cell responses to AZD1222 COVID-19 vaccine. TCRdb keeps only in-frame clones here, not all; method: immunoSEQ multiplex PCR. There are roughly 170,000 clones in the sample; 94% occur only once, and around 1.5% lies in the top ten. The sequences come from peripheral blood, collected 28 days after the second AZD1222 dose. The TCR originated in an adult who received the AZD1222 COVID-19 vaccine. The V gene is TRBV12-3 or TRBV12-4, the J gene TRBJ1-1; D not certain. The CDR3 DNA reads TGTGCCAGCAGCGCGGAAGGGTTTGGCAGGGCTTTCTTT. Translating it yields CASSAEGFGRAFF.